This T cell receptor beta chain was documented in a study of T cell responses to AZD1222 COVID-19 vaccine. Across the whole study: Pooled in the analysis were second doses at about 4 or about 12 weeks.

The CDR3 has 15 amino acids. Germline V gene data show CDR1 as SGHVS and CDR2 as FQNEAQ. Trimming took off 5 bases at V and 0 bases at J, with 12 bases between the two ends. This table comes from immunoSEQ multiplex PCR, and its TCRdb copy is limited to in-frame clones, with some not included. The sample shows 65,000 to 75,000 clones, roughly four fifths of them seen only once. The material sequenced was peripheral blood, taken on day 0 of AZD1222 vaccination. The sequence came from an adult in good health. The chain recombines TRBV7-8 with TRBJ2-3; D uncertain. The CDR3 nucleotides read TGTGCCAGCAGCACAGCAGATCCTAGCACAGATACGCAGTATTTT. Its protein product is CASSTADPSTDTQYF.